These T cell receptor beta chains were read from a single sample in a study of cytomegalovirus exposure and HLA in healthy donors. The data were produced by immunoSEQ multiplex PCR, yet TCRdb's version contains in-frame clones alone and is incomplete. The sample lists about 130,000 clones, about 71% occurring once. Sequenced input: PBMCs. These receptors were obtained from a woman in her sixties or seventies in good health and CMV-seropositive. Each CDR3 is given without its conserved first and last residue. Each record gives: V gene, clone size, J gene, CDR3 protein. Not every row has a clone size; where given, it reads once, few, many or a size class.

v_call: TRBV11-3
clone_size: NA
j_call: TRBJ2-7
cdr3_aa: ASSEGQGGIYEQY

v_call: TRBV7-9
clone_size: NA
j_call: TRBJ1-2
cdr3_aa: SSSLEGGGYT

v_call: TRBV5-1
clone_size: NA
j_call: TRBJ1-3
cdr3_aa: ASSQGELGNTIY

v_call: TRBV7-3
clone_size: few
j_call: TRBJ2-3
cdr3_aa: ASSSSKLGTDTQY

v_call: TRBV4-1
clone_size: NA
j_call: TRBJ1-1
cdr3_aa: ASSQSDRETF

v_call: TRBV13
clone_size: NA
j_call: TRBJ2-7
cdr3_aa: ASSSRQAYEQY

v_call: TRBV4-1
clone_size: NA
j_call: TRBJ1-2
cdr3_aa: ASSQDRDRDYGYT

v_call: TRBV10-2
clone_size: NA
j_call: TRBJ2-1
cdr3_aa: ASRFGGGAHEQF

v_call: TRBV7-3
clone_size: NA
j_call: TRBJ2-3
cdr3_aa: ASSLGRGKQY

v_call: TRBV5-1
clone_size: NA
j_call: TRBJ2-7
cdr3_aa: ASSLQGYEQY

v_call: TRBV5-4
clone_size: few
j_call: TRBJ2-6
cdr3_aa: ASSKKTPFNSGANVLT

v_call: TRBV6-5
clone_size: NA
j_call: TRBJ2-3
cdr3_aa: ASKRDSTDTQY

v_call: TRBV7-9
clone_size: NA
j_call: TRBJ2-7
cdr3_aa: ASGQAGTVSYEQY

v_call: TRBV6-5
clone_size: NA
j_call: TRBJ2-7
cdr3_aa: ASSYSFTSGGYEQY

v_call: TRBV29-1
clone_size: NA
j_call: TRBJ1-5
cdr3_aa: SVMDREQPQH

v_call: TRBV6-6
clone_size: NA
j_call: TRBJ2-2
cdr3_aa: ASRLGGANTGELF

v_call: TRBV6-1
clone_size: NA
j_call: TRBJ1-2
cdr3_aa: ASSEGPRDSGYT

v_call: TRBV9
clone_size: NA
j_call: TRBJ1-1
cdr3_aa: ASSVVGQGNTEAF

v_call: TRBV9
clone_size: NA
j_call: TRBJ2-7
cdr3_aa: ASSVAASSGGLSYEQY

v_call: TRBV6-5
clone_size: NA
j_call: TRBJ1-2
cdr3_aa: ASGQGAKSYGYT

v_call: TRBV11-3
clone_size: NA
j_call: TRBJ2-1
cdr3_aa: ASSLGGGAFNEQF

v_call: TRBV11-2
clone_size: few
j_call: TRBJ2-1
cdr3_aa: ASSLGAVSYNEQF

v_call: TRBV5-6
clone_size: NA
j_call: TRBJ2-1
cdr3_aa: ASSYRSSGVYNEQF

v_call: TRBV6-5
clone_size: NA
j_call: TRBJ2-7
cdr3_aa: ASRIDRTYEQY

v_call: TRBV5-4
clone_size: NA
j_call: TRBJ2-7
cdr3_aa: ASSLAGTFSYEQY

v_call: TRBV6-1
clone_size: NA
j_call: TRBJ2-7
cdr3_aa: ASSGGLAVLLSSYEQY

v_call: TRBV4-2
clone_size: NA
j_call: TRBJ1-6
cdr3_aa: ASSQDIWNSSPLR